This is a list of T cell receptor beta chains from one sample in a study of regulatory dendritic cells for organ transplantation. Clones were sequenced by immunoSEQ multiplex PCR, and TCRdb holds only the in-frame ones, with some missing. Of under 35,000 clones detected, 85% to 90% appear once; the ten largest clones hold 0.05% to 0.07%. The sample was naive CD4+ T cells from blood. The receptors stem from a human donor in good health. CDR3s include the opening cysteine and the closing phenylalanine or tryptophan. Clone size, where shown, is once, few, many, or a class for clones that have expanded.

CDR3aa: CASSNGGRTTQTQYF
v_gene: TRBV5-4
j_gene: TRBJ2-5
abundance: NA

CDR3aa: CASSPRTGRAYGYTF
v_gene: TRBV6-5
j_gene: TRBJ1-2
abundance: NA

CDR3aa: CASSPPSEGWEKLFF
v_gene: TRBV18
j_gene: TRBJ1-4
abundance: NA

CDR3aa: CASSLAYSGTVGGGWYF
v_gene: TRBV5-4
j_gene: TRBJ2-5
abundance: once

CDR3aa: CASRRQAGLNYGYTF
v_gene: TRBV5-1
j_gene: TRBJ1-2
abundance: NA

CDR3aa: CASMRTDLSYEQYF
v_gene: TRBV5-1
j_gene: TRBJ2-7
abundance: NA

CDR3aa: CASSLRDGGSYEQYF
v_gene: TRBV7-6
j_gene: TRBJ2-7
abundance: NA

CDR3aa: CATSRDRGSEYF
v_gene: TRBV15
j_gene: TRBJ2-7
abundance: NA

CDR3aa: CASSLATQPQHF
v_gene: TRBV7-8
j_gene: TRBJ1-5
abundance: NA

CDR3aa: CASSRPTGLDTGELFF
v_gene: TRBV7-9
j_gene: TRBJ2-2
abundance: NA

CDR3aa: CASRSTSYSVDTQYF
v_gene: TRBV6-1
j_gene: TRBJ2-3
abundance: NA

CDR3aa: CASSLEWASGRGREQYF
v_gene: TRBV11-2
j_gene: TRBJ2-7
abundance: NA

CDR3aa: CASGHGLNEQFF
v_gene: TRBV12-5
j_gene: TRBJ2-1
abundance: NA

CDR3aa: CASSFPRGVSYEQYF
v_gene: TRBV25-1
j_gene: TRBJ2-7
abundance: NA

CDR3aa: CASSARAMNTEAFF
v_gene: TRBV9
j_gene: TRBJ1-1
abundance: NA

CDR3aa: CASSVTSEETQYF
v_gene: TRBV19
j_gene: TRBJ2-5
abundance: NA

CDR3aa: CASSRPGSQGETQYF
v_gene: TRBV14
j_gene: TRBJ2-5
abundance: NA

CDR3aa: CASSLAAQTLLNTEAFF
v_gene: TRBV5-4
j_gene: TRBJ1-1
abundance: NA

CDR3aa: CASSGRDPLDEQFF
v_gene: TRBV4-3
j_gene: TRBJ2-1
abundance: NA

CDR3aa: CSGVIGGTDTQYF
v_gene: TRBV29-1
j_gene: TRBJ2-3
abundance: NA

CDR3aa: CASSFGGDYNEQFF
v_gene: TRBV7-3
j_gene: TRBJ2-1
abundance: once

CDR3aa: CASSLNRNTGELFF
v_gene: TRBV7-7
j_gene: TRBJ2-2
abundance: NA

CDR3aa: CASTGQEEQYF
v_gene: TRBV28
j_gene: TRBJ2-7
abundance: NA

CDR3aa: CASSFLSKGDTEAFF
v_gene: TRBV5-6
j_gene: TRBJ1-1
abundance: NA

CDR3aa: CASSGTGSNYGYTF
v_gene: TRBV28
j_gene: TRBJ1-2
abundance: NA

CDR3aa: CASSLYGSAEAFF
v_gene: TRBV5-1
j_gene: TRBJ1-1
abundance: NA

CDR3aa: CASSFPAGDNEQFF
v_gene: TRBV5-4
j_gene: TRBJ2-1
abundance: NA

CDR3aa: CASSLRSEQFF
v_gene: TRBV11-1
j_gene: TRBJ2-1
abundance: once

CDR3aa: CASSLRAGSIRTGELFF
v_gene: TRBV7-3
j_gene: TRBJ2-2
abundance: NA

CDR3aa: CASYRTYNSPLHF
v_gene: TRBV6-5
j_gene: TRBJ1-6
abundance: NA

CDR3aa: CASSLLSGAYEQYF
v_gene: TRBV7-8
j_gene: TRBJ2-7
abundance: NA

CDR3aa: CASAQGGSTNEKLFF
v_gene: TRBV9
j_gene: TRBJ1-4
abundance: NA

CDR3aa: CASSLSFTYSYEQYF
v_gene: TRBV11-2
j_gene: TRBJ2-7
abundance: few

CDR3aa: CASSEGPQNIQYF
v_gene: TRBV9
j_gene: TRBJ2-4
abundance: NA

CDR3aa: CASSIVPARLSYEQYF
v_gene: TRBV19
j_gene: TRBJ2-7
abundance: NA

CDR3aa: CASSYGRGTEAFF
v_gene: TRBV6-5
j_gene: TRBJ1-1
abundance: NA

CDR3aa: CASSQGAAGELFF
v_gene: TRBV2
j_gene: TRBJ2-2
abundance: NA

CDR3aa: CASSEAGRIYEQYF
v_gene: TRBV19
j_gene: TRBJ2-7
abundance: NA

CDR3aa: CASSVGSYSTDTQYF
v_gene: TRBV9
j_gene: TRBJ2-3
abundance: once

CDR3aa: CASSPSGSTETQYF
v_gene: TRBV18
j_gene: TRBJ2-5
abundance: once

CDR3aa: CASGPLAGVCYNEQFF
v_gene: TRBV6-4
j_gene: TRBJ2-1
abundance: NA

CDR3aa: CATAPGDRGGYTQYF
v_gene: TRBV10-3
j_gene: TRBJ2-3
abundance: NA

CDR3aa: CASRAGGYGYTF
v_gene: TRBV27
j_gene: TRBJ1-2
abundance: NA

CDR3aa: CASSIIMGGGGAKTNTQYF
v_gene: TRBV19
j_gene: TRBJ2-3
abundance: NA

CDR3aa: CASSNDPGKGNQPQHF
v_gene: TRBV19
j_gene: TRBJ1-5
abundance: NA